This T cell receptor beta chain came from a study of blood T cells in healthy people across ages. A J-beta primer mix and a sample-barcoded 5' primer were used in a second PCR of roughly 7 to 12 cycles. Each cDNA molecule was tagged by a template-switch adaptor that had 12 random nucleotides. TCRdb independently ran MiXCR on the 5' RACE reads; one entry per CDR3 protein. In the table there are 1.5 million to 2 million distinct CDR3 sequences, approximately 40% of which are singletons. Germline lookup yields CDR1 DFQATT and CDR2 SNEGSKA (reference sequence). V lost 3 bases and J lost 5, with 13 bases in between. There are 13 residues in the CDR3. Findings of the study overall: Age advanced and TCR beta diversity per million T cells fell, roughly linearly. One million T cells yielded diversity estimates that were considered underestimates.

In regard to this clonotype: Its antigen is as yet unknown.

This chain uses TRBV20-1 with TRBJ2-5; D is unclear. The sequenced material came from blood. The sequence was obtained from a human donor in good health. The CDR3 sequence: CSARQANRETQYF. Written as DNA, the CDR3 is TGCAGTGCTAGGCAGGCCAATCGCGAGACCCAGTACTTC.